The 29 T cell receptor beta chains below were found in one sample sequenced in a study of T cell responses to AZD1222 COVID-19 vaccine. The assay was immunoSEQ multiplex PCR, and TCRdb's table has in-frame clones only and misses some. In the table there are 110,000 to 150,000 clones, about 94% of which are singletons. This specimen was peripheral blood, taken on day 0 of AZD1222 vaccination. The receptors come from an adult in good health.

J is TRBJ1-3 and V is TRBV7-7, with D unresolved. V lost 5 bases and J 4 bases, leaving 9 bases between the germline ends. The V gene's germline CDR1 is SSHAT and CDR2 FNYEAQ (reference sequence). CDR3 length equals 13 residues. CDR3 coding DNA: TGTGCCAGCAGCCCCAGAGGGGGAAACACCATATATTTT. Its protein product is CASSPRGGNTIYF.

Here the CDR3 DNA reads TGTGCCACCCAGGTGGGGCGCTACGAGCAGTACTTC. This codes for CATQVGRYEQYF. The gene calls are TRBV2 and TRBJ2-7; possibly TRBD1 for D (5 bases). This CDR3 is built from 12 residues. Between the trimmed V and J ends, which lost 10 bases and 3 bases, there was a span of 13 bases. The germline V gene has CDR1 SNHLY and CDR2 FYNNEI. The whole variable domain, remainder taken from reference TRBV2 and TRBJ2-7, is EPEVTQTPSHQVTQMGQEVILRCVPISNHLYFYWYRQILGQKVEFLVSFYNNEISEKSEIFDDQFSVERPDGSNFTLKIRSTKLEDSAMYFCATQVGRYEQYFGPGTRLTVT.

J is TRBJ1-2 and V is TRBV7-9, with D maybe TRBD1 (5 bases). The CDR3 runs to 13 residues. Looked up from germline, CDR1 is SEHNR and CDR2 is FQNEAQ (reference sequence). V dropped 3 bases and J dropped 4 bases, with 9 bases sitting between them. The CDR3 bases are TGTGCCAGCAGCTTCCGGCAGGGCTATGGCTACACCTTC. This gives the protein CASSFRQGYGYTF.

The CDR3 bases are TGTGCCAGCAGACCAGGACTAGCGGGTGTAGGCGAGCAGTACTTC. It yields the protein CASRPGLAGVGEQYF. This sequence joins TRBV6-5 and TRBJ2-7, with 11 bases matching TRBD2. Germline CDR1 MNHEY, CDR2 SVGAGI. V was pared by 6 bases and J by 6 bases, with 10 bases of the junction left unmatched. This CDR3 is built from 15 residues.

This chain connects TRBV5-5 to TRBJ2-7, with 10 positions matching TRBD1. The germline V gene has CDR1 SGHKS and CDR2 YYEKEE (reference sequence). The CDR3 consists of 17 residues. With 4 bases clipped from V and 1 base from J, the junction kept 11 bases outside the gene matches. For the CDR3, the DNA is TGTGCCAGCAGCCCTCCCCCCTGGACAGGGGGATCCTACGAGCAGTACTTC. It translates to CASSPPPWTGGSYEQYF.

V gene TRBV28 combines with J gene TRBJ1-6; 8 bases match TRBD1. The CDR3 sequence is 16 residues long. CDR1 MDHEN and CDR2 SYDVKM come from the germline V gene. The V gene end was trimmed by 5 bases and the J gene end by 2 bases; junction bases not matched to a gene: 5. CDR3 DNA: TGTGCCAGCAGTCCGGACAGGGCCCCCTATAATTCACCCCTCCACTTT. Encoded protein: CASSPDRAPYNSPLHF.

This rearrangement joins TRBV7-9 to TRBJ1-1; no firm D call. Between the trimmed V and J ends, which lost 2 bases and 1 base, there was a span of 14 bases. Germline assignment: CDR1 SEHNR and CDR2 FQNEAQ (reference sequence). The CDR3 spans 16 residues. The CDR3 nucleotides are TGTGCCAGCAGCTTATACCCCGGAGGAGGGAACACTGAAGCTTTCTTT. Its protein is CASSLYPGGGNTEAFF.

The V call is TRBV13, the J call TRBJ2-7; a weak D match, TRBD1 (5 bases). The CDR3 is 13 amino acids. V was trimmed by 7 bases and J by 0 bases, leaving 10 bases between them. Germline loops: CDR1 PRHDT, CDR2 FYEKMQ (reference sequence). CDR3 sequence: CASKQGSSYEQYF. DNA of the CDR3: TGTGCCAGCAAGCAGGGAAGCTCCTACGAGCAGTACTTC.

This chain uses TRBV5-4 with TRBJ2-1; TRBD2 agrees at 8 bases. Germline trimming cut 5 bases from V and 2 bases from J; bases unmatched to any gene: 6. The CDR3 runs 15 residues. In germline, CDR1 is SGHNT, CDR2 YYREEE (reference sequence). The CDR3 spells CASRVGGDPYNEQFF. As DNA, the CDR3 is TGTGCCAGCAGGGTCGGGGGGGACCCCTACAATGAGCAGTTCTTC.

CDR3 coding DNA: TGTGCCTGGAGTGGAATGGGGGAGAGCTCCTACGAGCAGTACTTC. This codes for CAWSGMGESSYEQYF. The chain couples TRBV30 to TRBJ2-7, with D possibly called TRBD1 or TRBD2 (5 bases each). This CDR3 contains 15 residues. Germline CDR1 is GTSNPN and CDR2 is SVGIG (reference sequence). Trimming pared 1 base from V and 0 bases from J, leaving 13 bases between.

This clone showed up just once. The chain combines TRBV3-1 (or the pseudogene TRBV3-2) with TRBJ1-2; tentatively, D is TRBD1 (5 bases). With 3 bases removed from V and 8 bases from J, the gap between germline ends came to 10 bases. CDR1 and CDR2 (germline): LGHDT, YNNKEL (reference sequence). The CDR3 totals 12 residues. CDR3 protein: CASSQGVGGYTF. For the CDR3, the DNA is TGTGCCAGCAGCCAGGGGGTCGGGGGCTACACCTTC.

This clone was seen a single time. This sequence joins TRBV7-2 and TRBJ1-4; D is unclear. The V end lost 6 bases, the J end lost 3 bases, and 14 bases lay between the germline ends. Germline lookup yields CDR1 SGHTA and CDR2 FQGNSA. The CDR3 contains 15 residues. The CDR3 DNA reads as TGTGCCAGCAGTTCCCCGTCGGGCTCTAATGAAAAACTGTTTTTT. Encoded protein: CASSSPSGSNEKLFF.

The chain employs TRBV30 and TRBJ2-1; a weak D match, TRBD2 (5 bases). V was cut by 0 bases and J by 4 bases, with 10 bases left in between. The CDR3 sequence is 14 residues long. CDR1 and CDR2 from the germline V gene are GTSNPN and SVGIG (reference sequence). The CDR3 nucleotides read TGTGCCTGGAGTGTACAACGAGGGTACAATGAGCAGTTCTTC. Its translation is CAWSVQRGYNEQFF.

The CDR3 DNA sequence: TGCGCCAGCAGCTCGGAGGGACAGGGGATCGGCTACACCTTC. Residues: CASSSEGQGIGYTF. The V call is TRBV5-1, the J call TRBJ1-2, with 10 bases fitting TRBD1. Unmatched junction bases numbered 7, after V lost 3 bases and J lost 8 bases. The CDR3 totals 14 residues. The germline gives CDR1 SGHRS, CDR2 YFSETQ.

The rearrangement links TRBV20-1 to TRBJ2-1; TRBD2 aligns across 8 bases. The V segment lost 3 bases and the J segment 10 bases; nucleotides outside the gene matches: 11. Germline loops: CDR1 DFQATT, CDR2 SNEGSKA (reference sequence). The CDR3 totals 14 residues. The CDR3 loop reads CSASKRGGWEEQFF. The CDR3 coding sequence is TGCAGTGCTAGTAAGCGCGGGGGGTGGGAAGAGCAGTTCTTC.

The V and J genes are TRBV5-4 and TRBJ1-4, with 9 bases identical to TRBD1. Germline V gene sequence: CDR1 SGHNT, CDR2 YYREEE (reference sequence). The CDR3 runs to 14 residues. Unmatched junction bases numbered 5, after V lost 4 bases and J lost 7 bases. The CDR3 coding sequence is TGTGCCAGCAGCCGTGACAGGGGGGTTGAAAAACTGTTTTTT. Translated, it gives CASSRDRGVEKLFF.

The table lists this clone with a count of one. CDR3 DNA: TGTGCCAGCAGCTCAAAGGACGGACACTCTGGAAACACCATATATTTT. This sequence encodes CASSSKDGHSGNTIYF. This sequence joins TRBV7-9 and TRBJ1-3; D possibly corresponds to TRBD1 (5 bases). Germline loops: CDR1 SEHNR, CDR2 FQNEAQ (reference sequence). Trimming stripped 4 bases from V and 0 bases from J, with 13 bases between. There are 16 residues in the CDR3.

The table lists this clone with many counts. The CDR3 sequence: CASSAPGQGYNEQFF. As DNA, the CDR3 is TGTGCCAGCAGTGCACCGGGACAGGGGTACAATGAGCAGTTCTTC. The J gene is TRBJ2-1, the V gene TRBV6-4; 10 bases are a match to TRBD1. Germline-derived CDR1 and CDR2 are MRHNA and SNTAGT. The CDR3 is made up of 15 amino acids. The junction had 4 bases not matched to a gene; V was cut back by 4 bases and J by 4 bases.

This clone was counted a few times. V gene TRBV6-1 combines with J gene TRBJ1-5; 9 bases agree with TRBD1. Germline V gene lookup returns CDR1 MNHNS and CDR2 SASEGT. V lost 6 bases, J lost 6 bases, and 3 bases stayed unmatched. The CDR3 loop spans 13 amino acids. CDR3 amino acids: CASRDRGGQPQHF. DNA for the CDR3: TGTGCCAGCAGGGACAGGGGAGGTCAGCCCCAGCATTTT.

The chain uses TRBV7-6 and TRBJ2-3; 9 nucleotides line up with TRBD1. The CDR3 covers 15 residues. CDR1 is SGHVS and CDR2 is FNYEAQ in the germline V gene. V gave up 7 bases and J gave up 1 base; unmatched junction bases: 6. DNA for the CDR3: TGTGCCAGCACCGACCGGGACAGGGGCACAGATACGCAGTATTTT. This translates into CASTDRDRGTDTQYF.

The chain recombines TRBV3-1 (or the pseudogene TRBV3-2) with TRBJ1-2, with TRBD1 matching 10 bases. The J segment lost 8 bases and the V segment lost 1 base, leaving 4 bases of the junction unmatched. Germline CDR1 and CDR2: LGHDT and YNNKEL (reference sequence). The CDR3 is made up of 14 amino acids. For the CDR3, the DNA is TGTGCCAGCAGCCAAGGCCGGGACAGGGGAGGCTACACCTTC. Translating it yields CASSQGRDRGGYTF.

The chain is built from TRBV24-1 and TRBJ2-1, with 7 bases identical to TRBD2. This CDR3 comprises 16 residues. Losses at the gene ends were 3 bases for V and 7 bases for J; bases not matched to a gene: 11. Per germline, CDR1 KGHDR and CDR2 SFDVKD. The CDR3 DNA reads TGTGCCACCAGTGATCAGGGCGGGAGCAGACCAAATGAGCAGTTCTTC. Protein product: CATSDQGGSRPNEQFF.

This chain uses TRBV20-1 with TRBJ1-2; D unresolved. This CDR3 is 11 amino acids long. The V end was cut by 4 bases, the J end by 8 bases, with 11 bases between. The V gene's germline CDR1 is DFQATT and CDR2 SNEGSKA (reference sequence). The CDR3 loop reads CSANGLDGYTF. CDR3 DNA sequence: TGCAGTGCTAACGGACTAGACGGCTACACCTTC.

The chain couples TRBV7-2 to TRBJ1-1; no firm D call. This CDR3 contains 14 residues. Germline V lookup: CDR1 SGHTA, CDR2 FQGNSA. Trimming stripped 5 bases from V and 0 bases from J, with 10 bases between. CDR3 bases: TGTGCCAGCAGCCCCGACAAGTTGAACACTGAAGCTTTCTTT. Encoded protein: CASSPDKLNTEAFF.

V usage is TRBV30 and J usage is TRBJ1-5; D is possibly TRBD1 (6 bases). CDR3 length equals 16 residues. V shed 1 base and J shed 4 bases, with 17 bases lying between them. CDR1 is GTSNPN and CDR2 is SVGIG in the germline V gene (reference sequence). CDR3 sequence reads: CAWSAPDSPINQPQHF. CDR3 in DNA: TGTGCCTGGAGTGCCCCGGACAGCCCTATTAATCAGCCCCAGCATTTT. Drawing the rest from reference TRBV30 and TRBJ1-5, the complete variable domain is SQTIHQWPATLVQPVGSPLSLECTVEGTSNPNLYWYRQAAGRGLQLLFYSVGIGQISSEVPQNLSASRPQDRQFILSSKKLLLSDSGFYLCAWSAPDSPINQPQHFGDGTRLSIL.

The CDR3 here is CASSADPGLAGSNTGELFF. CDR3 DNA sequence: TGCGCCAGCAGCGCGGATCCGGGACTAGCGGGCTCTAACACCGGGGAGCTGTTTTTT. The gene calls are TRBV5-1 and TRBJ2-2; 12 positions agree with TRBD2. Per the germline V gene, CDR1 is SGHRS and CDR2 is YFSETQ. This CDR3 spans 19 amino acids. V gave up 4 bases and J gave up 2 bases; unmatched junction bases: 12.

This clone was seen once. The rearrangement joins TRBV27 to TRBJ1-1; D gene uncertain. Between the trimmed V and J ends, which lost 6 bases and 1 base, there was a span of 9 bases. The CDR3 length is 13 residues. Germline CDR1 is MNHEY and CDR2 is SMNVEV (reference sequence). In nucleotides, the CDR3 is TGTGCCAGCAGGGCCCGCGGGAACACTGAAGCTTTCTTT. It specifies CASRARGNTEAFF.

This chain joins TRBV12-5 and TRBJ1-2; 9 bases align to TRBD1. V was pared by 0 bases and J by 7 bases, with 12 bases of the junction left unmatched. Germline V lookup: CDR1 LGHNT, CDR2 FRNRAP. The CDR3 length is 17 residues. The CDR3 loop reads CASGLVLSRTGVGGYTF. The DNA for the CDR3 is TGTGCTAGTGGTTTGGTACTATCCCGGACAGGGGTGGGTGGCTACACCTTC. The entire variable domain, with the rest obtained from reference TRBV12-5 and TRBJ1-2, is as follows: DARVTQTPRHKVTEMGQEVTMRCQPILGHNTVFWYRQTMMQGLELLAYFRNRAPLDDSGMPKDRFSAEMPDATLATLKIQPSEPRDSAVYFCASGLVLSRTGVGGYTFGSGTRLTVV.

The genes are TRBV6-5 and TRBJ1-5; 11 bases map to TRBD1. Per the germline V gene, CDR1 is MNHEY and CDR2 is SVGAGI. Trimming took 4 bases from V and 5 from J; bases not matched to a gene: 4. The CDR3 sequence is 15 residues long. The chain's CDR3 is CASSWTGGSDQPQHF. In DNA form, the CDR3 reads TGTGCCAGCAGTTGGACAGGGGGCTCCGATCAGCCCCAGCATTTT.